This T cell receptor (beta chain) was sequenced in a study of PD-L1 blockade in urothelial cancer. For the study at large: Patients with male sex and bladder-origin urothelial cancer accounted for about 85% of the roughly 29 enrolled. A median of 141,255 T cells was found in the blood samples.

Per the germline V gene, CDR1 is LGHNT and CDR2 is FRNRAP. V was clipped by 6 bases and J by 5 bases, with 16 bases between them. The CDR3 consists of 15 residues. Whole-study results and caveats: Tumor-associated blood clones were expanded more by durable-benefit patients at 3 weeks.

The method was immunoSEQ multiplex PCR; TCRdb's version includes in-frame clones alone and lacks a portion of them. The sample lists about 43,000 clones, about 91% seen once, with about 4% in the top ten. As to this clone: What it binds is unknown.

The sequenced sample was PBMCs, obtained around atezolizumab (anti-PD-L1) treatment. The chain uses TRBV12-5 and TRBJ2-2, with D perhaps TRBD2 (5 bases). This receptor was taken from a man older than 75 with urothelial cancer. Here the CDR3 DNA reads TGTGCTAGTGGCGGGAATCCCGCCGCAACCGGGGAGCTGTTTTTT. As protein: CASGGNPAATGELFF.